This T cell receptor (beta chain) came from a study of beta chain features in type 1 diabetes. Overall study: Sorted cells numbering roughly 100,000,000 were examined across all samples.

Whole-study results and caveats: A moderate, significant TCRB CDR3 shortening appeared in type 1 diabetes across four CD4+ subsets. TCRB rearrangement may or may not be influenced by HLA type; here this remained unresolved. Shorter templates might be favored by PCR, equally in patients and controls.

This clone was seen a handful of times. Its antigen is currently unknown. Looked up from germline, CDR1 is SNHLY and CDR2 is FYNNEI. The CDR3 is 15 amino acids. V was shortened by 7 bases and J by 3 bases, with 19 bases between the two germline ends. Expressed TCRB transcripts were sequenced because the entire RNA isolate underwent reverse transcription. Method: immunoSEQ multiplex PCR; TCRdb's copy keeps in-frame clones and lacks some. This table holds around 310,000 clones, roughly 13% found once. The sequence derives from a woman between 18 and 30 years old with type 1 diabetes. Sequencing was done on a sample of naive CD4+ T cells from blood. The V call is TRBV2, the J call TRBJ2-7, with D perhaps matching TRBD1 (6 bases). The DNA of the CDR3 is TGTGCCAGCATGCCAGACACGGCAGGGGTCTACGAGCAGTACTTC. This gives the protein CASMPDTAGVYEQYF. The complete variable domain, with remaining parts taken from reference TRBV2 and TRBJ2-7, reads EPEVTQTPSHQVTQMGQEVILRCVPISNHLYFYWYRQILGQKVEFLVSFYNNEISEKSEIFDDQFSVERPDGSNFTLKIRSTKLEDSAMYFCASMPDTAGVYEQYFGPGTRLTVT.